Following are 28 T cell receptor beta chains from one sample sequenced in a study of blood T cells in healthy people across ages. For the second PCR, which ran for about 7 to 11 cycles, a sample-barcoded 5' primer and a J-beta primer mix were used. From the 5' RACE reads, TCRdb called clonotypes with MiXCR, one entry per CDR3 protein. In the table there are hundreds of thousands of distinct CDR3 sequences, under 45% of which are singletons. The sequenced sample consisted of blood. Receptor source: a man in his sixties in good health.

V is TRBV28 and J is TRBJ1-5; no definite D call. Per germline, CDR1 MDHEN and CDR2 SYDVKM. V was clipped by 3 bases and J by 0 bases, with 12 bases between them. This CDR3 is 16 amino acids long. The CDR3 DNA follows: TGTGCCAGCAGTTTTGTGGCATATTATAGCAATCAGCCCCAGCATTTT. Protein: CASSFVAYYSNQPQHF.

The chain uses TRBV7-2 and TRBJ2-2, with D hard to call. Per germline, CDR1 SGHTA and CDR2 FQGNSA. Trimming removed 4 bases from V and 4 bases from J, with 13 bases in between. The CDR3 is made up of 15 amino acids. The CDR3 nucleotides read TGTGCCAGCAGCTACGCACCGTCGGGCACCGGGGAGCTGTTTTTT. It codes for CASSYAPSGTGELFF.

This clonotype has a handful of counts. CDR3 sequence reads: CASSFTSGAPYEQYF. CDR3 nucleotide sequence: TGTGCCAGCAGTTTTACTAGCGGGGCCCCCTACGAGCAGTACTTC. V is TRBV27 and J is TRBJ2-7; 10 nucleotides align to TRBD2. The CDR3 runs to 15 residues. The V segment lost 3 bases and the J segment 2 bases; nucleotides outside the gene matches: 4. The V gene's germline CDR1 is MNHEY and CDR2 SMNVEV (reference sequence).

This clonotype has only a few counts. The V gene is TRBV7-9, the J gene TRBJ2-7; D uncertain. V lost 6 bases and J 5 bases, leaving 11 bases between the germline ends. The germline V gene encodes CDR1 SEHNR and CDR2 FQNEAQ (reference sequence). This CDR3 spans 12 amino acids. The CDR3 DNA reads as TGTGCCAGCAGTTCCATTCTAGACGAGCAGTACTTC. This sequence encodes CASSSILDEQYF.

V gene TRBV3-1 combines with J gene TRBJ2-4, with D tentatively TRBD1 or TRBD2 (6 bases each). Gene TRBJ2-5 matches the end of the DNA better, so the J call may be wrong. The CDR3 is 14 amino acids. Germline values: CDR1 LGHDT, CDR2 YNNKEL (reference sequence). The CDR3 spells CASSGGQNGETQYF. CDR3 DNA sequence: TGTGCCAGCTCTGGGGGGCAGAATGGGGAGACCCAGTACTTC.

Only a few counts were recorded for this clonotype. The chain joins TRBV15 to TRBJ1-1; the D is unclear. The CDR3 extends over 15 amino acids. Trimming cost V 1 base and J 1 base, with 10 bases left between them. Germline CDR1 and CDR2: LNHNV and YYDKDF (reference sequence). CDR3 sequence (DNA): TGTGCCACCAGCAGAGGTGGGAATTCGAACACTGAAGCTTTCTTT. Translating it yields CATSRGGNSNTEAFF.

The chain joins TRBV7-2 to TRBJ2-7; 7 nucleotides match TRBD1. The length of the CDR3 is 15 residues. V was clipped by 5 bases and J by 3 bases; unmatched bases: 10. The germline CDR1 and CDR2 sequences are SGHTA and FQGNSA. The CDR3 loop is CASSPGRSGGYEQYF. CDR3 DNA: TGTGCCAGCAGCCCCGGGCGGTCAGGGGGCTACGAGCAGTACTTC.

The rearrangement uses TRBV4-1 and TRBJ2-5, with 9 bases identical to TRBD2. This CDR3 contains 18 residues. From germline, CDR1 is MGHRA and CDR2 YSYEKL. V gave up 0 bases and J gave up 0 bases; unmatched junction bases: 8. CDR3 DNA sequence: TGCGCCAGCAGCCAAGATGTTTCTAGCGGGGCCTACCAAGAGACCCAGTACTTC. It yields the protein CASSQDVSSGAYQETQYF.

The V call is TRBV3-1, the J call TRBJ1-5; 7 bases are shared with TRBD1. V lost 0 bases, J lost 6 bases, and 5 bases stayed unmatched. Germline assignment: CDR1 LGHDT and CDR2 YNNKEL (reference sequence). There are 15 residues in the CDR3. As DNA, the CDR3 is TGTGCCAGCAGCCAAGATTACAGGGGTGGTCAGCCCCAGCATTTT. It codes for CASSQDYRGGQPQHF.

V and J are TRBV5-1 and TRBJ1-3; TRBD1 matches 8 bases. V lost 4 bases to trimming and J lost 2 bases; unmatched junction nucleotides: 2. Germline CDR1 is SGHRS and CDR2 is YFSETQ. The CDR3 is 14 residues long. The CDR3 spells CASSLTGAGNTIYF. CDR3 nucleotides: TGCGCCAGCAGCCTGACAGGGGCTGGAAACACCATATATTTT.

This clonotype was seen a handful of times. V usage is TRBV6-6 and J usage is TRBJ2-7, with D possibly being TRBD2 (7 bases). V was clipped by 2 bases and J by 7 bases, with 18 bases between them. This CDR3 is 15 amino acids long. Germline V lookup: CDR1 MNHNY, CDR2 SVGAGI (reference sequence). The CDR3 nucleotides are TGTGCCAGCAGTTACGGGGGGGCCCAAAACAGGGAGCAGTACTTC. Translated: CASSYGGAQNREQYF.

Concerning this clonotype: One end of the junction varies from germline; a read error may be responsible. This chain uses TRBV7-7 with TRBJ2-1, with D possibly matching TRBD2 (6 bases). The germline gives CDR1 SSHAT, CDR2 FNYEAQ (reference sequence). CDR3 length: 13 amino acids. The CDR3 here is CASSPPGSNEQFF. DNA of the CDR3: TGTGCTAGCAGCCCGCCCGGGAGCAATGAGCAGTTCTTC.

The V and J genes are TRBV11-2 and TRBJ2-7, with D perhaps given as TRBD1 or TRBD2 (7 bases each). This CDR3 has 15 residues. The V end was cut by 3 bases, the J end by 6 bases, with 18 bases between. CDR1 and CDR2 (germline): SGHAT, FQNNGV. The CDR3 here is CASSFTQGGQGEQYF. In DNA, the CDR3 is TGTGCCAGCAGCTTTACCCAGGGGGGGCAGGGCGAGCAGTACTTC.

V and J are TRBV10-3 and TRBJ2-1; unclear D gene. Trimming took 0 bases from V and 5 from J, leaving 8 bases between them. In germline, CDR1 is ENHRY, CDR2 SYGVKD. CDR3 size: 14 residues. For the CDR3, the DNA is TGTGCCATCAGTGAGTCGCGCAGGAACAATGAGCAGTTCTTC. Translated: CAISESRRNNEQFF.

The CDR3 here is CASSLQGFEIQYF. CDR3 bases: TGTGCCAGCAGTTTACAGGGTTTCGAGATTCAGTACTTC. The chain combines TRBV12-3 or TRBV12-4 with TRBJ2-4; D perhaps matches TRBD1 (5 bases). Trimming left V 2 bases short and J 10 bases short, with 12 bases between. The CDR3 sequence is 13 residues long.

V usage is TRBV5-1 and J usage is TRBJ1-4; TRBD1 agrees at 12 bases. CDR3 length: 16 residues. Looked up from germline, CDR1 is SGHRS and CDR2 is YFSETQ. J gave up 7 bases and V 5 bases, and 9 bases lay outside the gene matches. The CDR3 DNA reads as TGCGCCAGCAGATCATCCGGGACAGGGGGCGGTGAAAAACTGTTTTTT. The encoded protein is CASRSSGTGGGEKLFF. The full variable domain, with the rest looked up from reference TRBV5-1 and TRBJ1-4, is KAGVTQTPRYLIKTRGQQVTLSCSPISGHRSVSWYQQTPGQGLQFLFEYFSETQRNKGNFPGRFSGRQFSNSRSEMNVSTLELGDSALYLCASRSSGTGGGEKLFFGSGTQLSVL.

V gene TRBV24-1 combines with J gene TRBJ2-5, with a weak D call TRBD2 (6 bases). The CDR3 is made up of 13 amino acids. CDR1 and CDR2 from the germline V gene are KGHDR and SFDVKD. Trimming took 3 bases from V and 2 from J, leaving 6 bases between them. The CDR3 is CATSDGRQETQYF. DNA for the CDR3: TGTGCCACCAGTGATGGGAGGCAAGAGACCCAGTACTTC.

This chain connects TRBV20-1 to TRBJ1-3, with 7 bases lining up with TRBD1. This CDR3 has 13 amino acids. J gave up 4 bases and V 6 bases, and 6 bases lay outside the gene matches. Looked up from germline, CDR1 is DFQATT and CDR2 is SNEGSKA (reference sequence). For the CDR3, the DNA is TGCAGTGCGCCGGGACAGCCAGGAAACACCATATATTTT. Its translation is CSAPGQPGNTIYF.

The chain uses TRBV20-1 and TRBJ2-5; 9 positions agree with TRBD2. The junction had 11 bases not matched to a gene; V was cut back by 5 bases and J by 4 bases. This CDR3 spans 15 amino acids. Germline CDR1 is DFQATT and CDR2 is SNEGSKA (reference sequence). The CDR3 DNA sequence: TGCAGTGCTTCCGGGGCGGGGGGGGGTCGAGAGACCCAGTACTTC. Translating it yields CSASGAGGGRETQYF.

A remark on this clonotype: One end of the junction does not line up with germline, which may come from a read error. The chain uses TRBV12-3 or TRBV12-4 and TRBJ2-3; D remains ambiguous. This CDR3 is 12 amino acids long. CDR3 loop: CASSLVKLPLLF. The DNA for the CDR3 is TGTGCCAGCAGTTTAGTTAAACTGCCGCTATTATTT.

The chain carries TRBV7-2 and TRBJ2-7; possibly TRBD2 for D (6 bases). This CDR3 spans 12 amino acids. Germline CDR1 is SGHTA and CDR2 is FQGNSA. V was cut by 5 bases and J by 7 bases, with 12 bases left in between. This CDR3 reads CASSLLGTEQYF. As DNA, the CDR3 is TGTGCCAGCAGCCTACTAGGGACTGAGCAGTACTTC.

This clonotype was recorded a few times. The CDR3 coding sequence is TGTGCCAGCAGCTTAAAGTTAGATACGCAGTATTTT. This gives the protein CASSLKLDTQYF. The chain has TRBV7-3 and TRBJ2-3; no reliable D call. The germline V and J ends were trimmed by 1 base and 5 bases, with 4 bases remaining between them. The CDR3 length is 12 residues. Germline CDR1 is SGHTA and CDR2 is FQGTGA. Full variable domain (remainder filled in from reference TRBV7-3 and TRBJ2-3): GAGVSQTPSNKVTEKGKYVELRCDPISGHTALYWYRQSLGQGPEFLIYFQGTGAADDSGLPNDRFFAVRPEGSVSTLKIQRTERGDSAVYLCASSLKLDTQYFGPGTRLTVL.

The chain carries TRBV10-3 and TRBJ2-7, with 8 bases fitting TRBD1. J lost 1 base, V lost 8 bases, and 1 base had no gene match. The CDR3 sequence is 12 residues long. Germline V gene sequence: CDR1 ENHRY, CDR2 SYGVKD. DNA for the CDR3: TGTGCCATCGGGACAGGTTCCTACGAGCAGTACTTC. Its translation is CAIGTGSYEQYF.

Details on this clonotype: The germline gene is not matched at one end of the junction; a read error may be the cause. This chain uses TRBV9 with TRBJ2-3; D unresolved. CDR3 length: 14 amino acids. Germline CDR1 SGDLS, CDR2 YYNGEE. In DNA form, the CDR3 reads TGTGCCAGCACCGTAGGCTCTAGCACAGATACGCAGTATTTT. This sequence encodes CASTVGSSTDTQYF.

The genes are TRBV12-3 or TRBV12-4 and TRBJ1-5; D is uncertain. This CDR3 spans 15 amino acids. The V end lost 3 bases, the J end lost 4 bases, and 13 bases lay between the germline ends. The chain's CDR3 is CASSFGQEANQPQHF. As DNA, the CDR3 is TGTGCCAGCAGTTTCGGGCAGGAAGCTAATCAGCCCCAGCATTTT.

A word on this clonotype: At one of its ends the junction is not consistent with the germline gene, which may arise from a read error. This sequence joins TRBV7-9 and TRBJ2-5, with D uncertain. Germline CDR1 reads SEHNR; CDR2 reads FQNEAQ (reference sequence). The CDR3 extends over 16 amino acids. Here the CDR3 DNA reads TGTGTCAGCAGCTTAGAATTGCCTACTATTCAAGAGACCCAGTACTTC. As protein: CVSSLELPTIQETQYF.

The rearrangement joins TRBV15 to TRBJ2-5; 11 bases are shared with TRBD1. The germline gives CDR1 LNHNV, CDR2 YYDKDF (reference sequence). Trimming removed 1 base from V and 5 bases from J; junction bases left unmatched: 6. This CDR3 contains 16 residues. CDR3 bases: TGTGCCACCAGCAGAGCCGGGACAGGGGGTTTGGAGACCCAGTACTTC. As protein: CATSRAGTGGLETQYF.

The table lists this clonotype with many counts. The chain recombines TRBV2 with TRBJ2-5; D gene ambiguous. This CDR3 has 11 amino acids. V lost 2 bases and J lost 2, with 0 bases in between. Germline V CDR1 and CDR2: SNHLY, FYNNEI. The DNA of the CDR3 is TGTGCCAGCAGTGAACAAGAGACCCAGTACTTC. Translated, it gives CASSEQETQYF.